This entry concerns a single T cell receptor (beta chain). Its target is unknown. This CDR3 contains 16 residues. Germline values: CDR1 MNHNY, CDR2 SVGAGI (reference sequence). After removal of 4 bases from V and 2 bases from J, the junction contained 10 bases not matched to a gene. Unique molecular identifiers were affixed to single, distinct cDNA molecules. MiXCR, run by TCRdb on the 5' RACE reads, gives a single entry per CDR3 protein. Of about 60,000 distinct CDR3 sequences in the sample, approximately 13% were seen once. The entry originates in a study of early T cells in non-severe SARS-CoV-2 infection. Whole-study context: Sequenced bulk RNA came from whole blood that was unsorted, and chains were unpaired. Study-level points and caveats: In VDJdb matching, anti-spike CD8 responses were favored while private and CD4 specificities went missing.

Input material: whole blood. The sequence was collected from an adult who was a healthcare worker with PCR-confirmed SARS-CoV-2 infection or an uninfected control (not recorded which). V gene TRBV6-6 combines with J gene TRBJ2-5, with TRBD2 matching over 7 bases. The CDR3 region is CASSWSRQGGQETQYF. CDR3 DNA sequence: TGTGCCAGCAGTTGGTCCCGGCAGGGAGGGCAAGAGACCCAGTACTTC.